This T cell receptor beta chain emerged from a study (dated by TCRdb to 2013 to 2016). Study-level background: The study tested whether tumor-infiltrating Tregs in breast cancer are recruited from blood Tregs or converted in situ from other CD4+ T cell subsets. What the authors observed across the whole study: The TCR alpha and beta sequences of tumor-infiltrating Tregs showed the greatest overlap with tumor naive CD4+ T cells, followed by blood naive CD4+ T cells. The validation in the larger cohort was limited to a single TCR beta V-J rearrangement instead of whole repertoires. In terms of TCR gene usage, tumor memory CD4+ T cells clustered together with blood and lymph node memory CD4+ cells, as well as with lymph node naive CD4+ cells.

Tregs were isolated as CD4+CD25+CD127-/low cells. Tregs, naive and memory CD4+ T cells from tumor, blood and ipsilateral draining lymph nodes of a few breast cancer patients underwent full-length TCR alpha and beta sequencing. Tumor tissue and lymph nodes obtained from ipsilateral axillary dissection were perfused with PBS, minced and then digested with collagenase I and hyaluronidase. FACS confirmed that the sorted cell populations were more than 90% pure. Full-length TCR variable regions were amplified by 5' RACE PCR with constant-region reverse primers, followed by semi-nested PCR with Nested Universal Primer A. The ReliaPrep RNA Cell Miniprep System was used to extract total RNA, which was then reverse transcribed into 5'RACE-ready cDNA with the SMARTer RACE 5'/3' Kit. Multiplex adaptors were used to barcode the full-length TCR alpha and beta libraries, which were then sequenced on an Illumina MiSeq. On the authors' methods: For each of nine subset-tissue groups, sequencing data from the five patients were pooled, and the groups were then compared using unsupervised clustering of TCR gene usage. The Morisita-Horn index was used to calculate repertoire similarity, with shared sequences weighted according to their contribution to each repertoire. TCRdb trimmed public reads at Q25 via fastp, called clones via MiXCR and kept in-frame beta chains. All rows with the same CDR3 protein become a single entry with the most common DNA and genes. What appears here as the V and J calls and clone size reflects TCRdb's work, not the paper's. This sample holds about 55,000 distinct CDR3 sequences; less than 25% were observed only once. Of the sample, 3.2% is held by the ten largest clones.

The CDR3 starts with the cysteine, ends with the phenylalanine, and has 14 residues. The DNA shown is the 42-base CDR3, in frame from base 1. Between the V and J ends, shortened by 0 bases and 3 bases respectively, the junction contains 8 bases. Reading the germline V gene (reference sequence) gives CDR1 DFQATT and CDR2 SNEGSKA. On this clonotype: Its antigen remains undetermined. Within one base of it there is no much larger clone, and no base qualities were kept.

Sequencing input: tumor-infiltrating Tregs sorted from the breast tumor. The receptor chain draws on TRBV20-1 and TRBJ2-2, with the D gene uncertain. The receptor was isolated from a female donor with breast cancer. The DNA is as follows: TGCAGTGCTAGAGAGGCGTGGGACACCGGGGAGCTGTTTTTT. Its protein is CSAREAWDTGELFF.